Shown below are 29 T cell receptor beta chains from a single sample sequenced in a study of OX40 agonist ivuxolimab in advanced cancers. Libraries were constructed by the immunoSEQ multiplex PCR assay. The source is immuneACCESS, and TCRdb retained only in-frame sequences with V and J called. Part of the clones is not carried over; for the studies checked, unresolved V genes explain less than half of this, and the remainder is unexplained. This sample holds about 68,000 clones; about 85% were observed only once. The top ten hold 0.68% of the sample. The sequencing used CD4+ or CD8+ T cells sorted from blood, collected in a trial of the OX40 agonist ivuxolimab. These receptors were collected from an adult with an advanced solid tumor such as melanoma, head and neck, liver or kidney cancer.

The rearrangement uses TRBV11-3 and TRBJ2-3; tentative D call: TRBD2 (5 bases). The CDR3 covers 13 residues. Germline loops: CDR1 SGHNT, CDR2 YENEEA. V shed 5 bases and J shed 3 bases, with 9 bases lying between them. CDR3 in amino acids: CASSPLETDTQYF. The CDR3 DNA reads TGTGCCAGCAGCCCACTAGAGACAGATACGCAGTATTTT.

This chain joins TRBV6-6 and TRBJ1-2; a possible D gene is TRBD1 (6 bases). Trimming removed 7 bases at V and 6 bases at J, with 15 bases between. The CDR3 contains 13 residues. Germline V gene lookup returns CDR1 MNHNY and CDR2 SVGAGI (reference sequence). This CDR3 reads CASNPRGQDGYTF. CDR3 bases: TGTGCCAGCAATCCCCGGGGGCAGGATGGCTACACCTTC.

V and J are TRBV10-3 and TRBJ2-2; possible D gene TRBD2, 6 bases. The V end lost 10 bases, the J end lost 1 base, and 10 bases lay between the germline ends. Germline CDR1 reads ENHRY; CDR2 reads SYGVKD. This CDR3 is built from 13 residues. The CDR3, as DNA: TGTGCCACGGGGACTGGGAACACCGGGGAGCTGTTTTTT. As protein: CATGTGNTGELFF.

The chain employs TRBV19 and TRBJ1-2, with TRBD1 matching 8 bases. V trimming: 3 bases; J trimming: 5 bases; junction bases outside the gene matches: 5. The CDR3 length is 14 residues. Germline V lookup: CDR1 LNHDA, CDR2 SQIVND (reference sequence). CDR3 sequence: CASSMWGQEYGYTF. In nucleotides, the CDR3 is TGTGCCAGTAGTATGTGGGGACAGGAATATGGCTACACCTTC.

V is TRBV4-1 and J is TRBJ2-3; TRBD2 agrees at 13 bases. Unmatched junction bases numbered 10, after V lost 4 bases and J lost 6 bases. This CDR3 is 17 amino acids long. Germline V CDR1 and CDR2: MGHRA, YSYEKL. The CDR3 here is CASSLRTSGGRGDTQYF. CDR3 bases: TGCGCCAGCAGCCTACGGACTAGCGGGGGCCGAGGGGATACGCAGTATTTT.

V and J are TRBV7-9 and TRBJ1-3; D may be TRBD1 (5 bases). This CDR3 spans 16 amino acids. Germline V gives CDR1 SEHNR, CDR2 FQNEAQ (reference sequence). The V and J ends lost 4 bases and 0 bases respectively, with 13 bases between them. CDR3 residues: CASSSPGTVSGNTIYF. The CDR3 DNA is TGTGCCAGCAGCTCTCCCGGGACGGTCTCTGGAAACACCATATATTTT. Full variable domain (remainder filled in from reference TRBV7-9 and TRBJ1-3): DTGVSQNPRHKITKRGQNVTFRCDPISEHNRLYWYRQTLGQGPEFLTYFQNEAQLEKSRLLSDRFSAERPKGSFSTLEIQRTEQGDSAMYLCASSSPGTVSGNTIYFGEGSWLTVV.

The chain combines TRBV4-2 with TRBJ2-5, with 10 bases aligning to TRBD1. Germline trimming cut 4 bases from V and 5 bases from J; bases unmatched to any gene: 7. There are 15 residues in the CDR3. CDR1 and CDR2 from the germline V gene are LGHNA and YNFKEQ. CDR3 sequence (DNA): TGTGCCAGCAGCCTTCAGACAGGGGGCCGTGAGACCCAGTACTTC. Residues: CASSLQTGGRETQYF.

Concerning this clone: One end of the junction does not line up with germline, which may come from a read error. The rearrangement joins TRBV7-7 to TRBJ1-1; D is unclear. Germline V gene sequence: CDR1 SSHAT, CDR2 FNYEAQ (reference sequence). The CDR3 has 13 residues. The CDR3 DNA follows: TGTGCTAGCAGCCCGTCTGTGAACACTGAAGCTTTCTTT. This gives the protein CASSPSVNTEAFF.

CDR3 sequence reads: CASSLASGRTDTQYF. CDR3 nucleotides: TGTGCCAGCAGCTTAGCGTCCGGACGCACAGATACGCAGTATTTT. The genes are TRBV11-2 and TRBJ2-3; D is ambiguous. V gave up 1 base and J gave up 1 base, with 9 bases separating them. This CDR3 contains 15 residues. The germline gives CDR1 SGHAT, CDR2 FQNNGV.

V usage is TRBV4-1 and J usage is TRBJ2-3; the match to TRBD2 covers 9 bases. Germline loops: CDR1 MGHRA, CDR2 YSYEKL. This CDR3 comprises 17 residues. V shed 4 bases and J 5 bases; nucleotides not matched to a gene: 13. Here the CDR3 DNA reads TGCGCCAGCAGCCGATCCGGGACTAGCTATTCGGGAGATACGCAGTATTTT. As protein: CASSRSGTSYSGDTQYF.

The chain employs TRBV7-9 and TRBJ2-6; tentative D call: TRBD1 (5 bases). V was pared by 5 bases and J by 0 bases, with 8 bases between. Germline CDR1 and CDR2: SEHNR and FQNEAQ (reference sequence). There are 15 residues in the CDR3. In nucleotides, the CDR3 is TGTGCCAGCAGCCCAGGGATCTCTGGGGCCAACGTCCTGACTTTC. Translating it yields CASSPGISGANVLTF.

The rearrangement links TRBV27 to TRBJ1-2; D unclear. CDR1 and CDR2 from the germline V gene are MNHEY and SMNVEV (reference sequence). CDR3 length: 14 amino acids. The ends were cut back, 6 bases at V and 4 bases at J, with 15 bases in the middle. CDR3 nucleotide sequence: TGTGCCAGCAGACCCACCCCCTGGTTCTATGGCTACACCTTC. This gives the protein CASRPTPWFYGYTF.

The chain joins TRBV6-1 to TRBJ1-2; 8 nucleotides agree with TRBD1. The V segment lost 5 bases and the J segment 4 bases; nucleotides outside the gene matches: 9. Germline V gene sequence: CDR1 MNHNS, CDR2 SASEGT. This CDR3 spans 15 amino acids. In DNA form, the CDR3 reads TGTGCCAGCAGTCGCGGACAGGGTGGGGCCTATGGCTACACCTTC. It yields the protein CASSRGQGGAYGYTF.

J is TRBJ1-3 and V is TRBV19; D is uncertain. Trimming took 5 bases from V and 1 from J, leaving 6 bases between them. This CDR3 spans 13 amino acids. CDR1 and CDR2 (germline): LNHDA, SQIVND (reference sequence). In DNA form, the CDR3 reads TGTGCCAGTAGTCTAAGATCTGGAAACACCATATATTTT. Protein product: CASSLRSGNTIYF.

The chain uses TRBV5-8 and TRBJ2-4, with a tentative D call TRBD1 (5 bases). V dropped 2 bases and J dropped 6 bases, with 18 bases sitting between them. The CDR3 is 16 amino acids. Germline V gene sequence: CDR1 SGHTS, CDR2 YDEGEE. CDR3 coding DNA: TGTGCCAGCAGCTTTGGGGCAGGTACCCTGGGAAACATTCAGTACTTC. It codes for CASSFGAGTLGNIQYF.

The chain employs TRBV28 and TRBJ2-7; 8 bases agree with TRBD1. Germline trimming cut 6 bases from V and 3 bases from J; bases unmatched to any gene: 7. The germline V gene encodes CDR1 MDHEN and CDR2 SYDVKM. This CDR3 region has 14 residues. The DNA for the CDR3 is TGTGCCAGCAGGGGGACAGGAGGGTTCTACGAGCAGTACTTC. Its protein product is CASRGTGGFYEQYF.

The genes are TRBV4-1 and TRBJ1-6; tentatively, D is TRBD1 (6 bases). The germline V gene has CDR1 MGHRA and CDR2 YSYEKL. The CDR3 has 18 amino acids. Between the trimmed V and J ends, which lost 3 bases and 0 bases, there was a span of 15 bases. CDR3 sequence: CASSQAGQQSSYNSPLHF. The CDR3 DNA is TGCGCCAGCAGCCAGGCCGGACAGCAGAGCTCCTATAATTCACCCCTCCACTTT.

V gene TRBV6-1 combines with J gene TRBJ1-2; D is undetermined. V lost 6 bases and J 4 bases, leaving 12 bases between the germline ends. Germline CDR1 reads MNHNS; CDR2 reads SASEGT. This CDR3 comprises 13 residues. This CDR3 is CASSPVSPYGYTF. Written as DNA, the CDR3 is TGTGCCAGCAGCCCCGTTTCACCCTATGGCTACACCTTC.

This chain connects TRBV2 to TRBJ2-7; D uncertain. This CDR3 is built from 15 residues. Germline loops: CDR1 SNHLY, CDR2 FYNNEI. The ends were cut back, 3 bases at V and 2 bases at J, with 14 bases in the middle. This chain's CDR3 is CASSENPQRAYEQYF. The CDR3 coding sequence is TGTGCCAGCAGTGAGAACCCCCAAAGGGCCTACGAGCAGTACTTC.

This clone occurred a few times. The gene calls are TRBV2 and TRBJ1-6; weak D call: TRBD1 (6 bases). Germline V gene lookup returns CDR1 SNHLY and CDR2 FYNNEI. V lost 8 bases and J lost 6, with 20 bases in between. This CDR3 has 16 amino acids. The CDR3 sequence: CASSRQVSGLNSPLHF. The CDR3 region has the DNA TGTGCCAGCTCCAGACAGGTCTCGGGCCTTAATTCACCCCTCCACTTT.

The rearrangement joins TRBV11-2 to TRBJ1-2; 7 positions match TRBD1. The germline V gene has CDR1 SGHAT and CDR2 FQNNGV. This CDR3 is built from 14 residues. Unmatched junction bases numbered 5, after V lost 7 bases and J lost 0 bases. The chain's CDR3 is CASTRQGANYGYTF. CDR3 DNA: TGTGCCAGCACCCGACAGGGAGCTAACTATGGCTACACCTTC.

The CDR3 spells CSVGQGGALHF. Here the CDR3 DNA reads TGCAGCGTTGGGCAGGGTGGGGCCCTCCACTTT. The rearrangement links TRBV29-1 to TRBJ1-6; D perhaps matches TRBD1 (5 bases). The length of the CDR3 is 11 residues. The germline V and J ends were trimmed by 4 bases and 14 bases, with 12 bases remaining between them. Germline V gives CDR1 SQVTM, CDR2 ANQGSEA.

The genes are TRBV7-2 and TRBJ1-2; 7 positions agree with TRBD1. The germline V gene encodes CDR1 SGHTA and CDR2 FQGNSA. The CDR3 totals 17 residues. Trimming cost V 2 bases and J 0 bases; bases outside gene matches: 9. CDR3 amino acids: CASSLRGGARANYGYTF. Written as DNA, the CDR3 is TGTGCCAGCAGCTTACGAGGGGGCGCGAGGGCTAACTATGGCTACACCTTC.

The CDR3 protein is CASSYYGYGTQYF. The CDR3 DNA is TGTGCCAGCAGTTACTACGGTTACGGGACCCAGTACTTC. The chain links TRBV6-5 to TRBJ2-5; no reliable D call. V lost 1 base and J lost 7, with 10 bases in between. Per germline, CDR1 MNHEY and CDR2 SVGAGI. This CDR3 has 13 amino acids.

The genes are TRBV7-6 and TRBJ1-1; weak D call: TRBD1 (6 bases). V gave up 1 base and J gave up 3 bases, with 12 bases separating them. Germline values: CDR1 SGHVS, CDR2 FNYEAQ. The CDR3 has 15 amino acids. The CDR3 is CASSLVGGAYTEAFF. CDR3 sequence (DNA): TGTGCCAGCAGCTTAGTCGGGGGGGCGTACACTGAAGCTTTCTTT.

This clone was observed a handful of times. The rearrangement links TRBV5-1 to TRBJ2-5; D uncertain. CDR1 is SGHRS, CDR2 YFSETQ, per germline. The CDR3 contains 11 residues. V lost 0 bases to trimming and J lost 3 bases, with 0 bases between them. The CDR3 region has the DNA TGCGCCAGCAGCTTGGAAGAGACCCAGTACTTC. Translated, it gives CASSLEETQYF.

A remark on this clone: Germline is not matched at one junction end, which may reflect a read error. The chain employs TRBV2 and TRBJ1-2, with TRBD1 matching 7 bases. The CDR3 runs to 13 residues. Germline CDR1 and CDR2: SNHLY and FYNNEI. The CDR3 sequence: CASREDRVQGYTF. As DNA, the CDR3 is TGTGCCAGCAGAGAAGACAGGGTTCAAGGCTACACCTTC.

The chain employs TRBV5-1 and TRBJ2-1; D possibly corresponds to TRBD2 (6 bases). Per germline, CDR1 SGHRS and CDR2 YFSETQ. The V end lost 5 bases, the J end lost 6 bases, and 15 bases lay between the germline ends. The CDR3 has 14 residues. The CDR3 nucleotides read TGCGCCAGCAGTGAGGGACTCTTCCCCAATGAGCAGTTCTTC. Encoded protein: CASSEGLFPNEQFF.

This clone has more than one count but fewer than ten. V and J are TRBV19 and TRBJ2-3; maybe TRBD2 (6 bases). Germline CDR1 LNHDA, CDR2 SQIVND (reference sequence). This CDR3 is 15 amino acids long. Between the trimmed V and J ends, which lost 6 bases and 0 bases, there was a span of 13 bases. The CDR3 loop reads CASSSRDFSTDTQYF. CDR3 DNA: TGTGCCAGTAGCTCCCGGGACTTTAGCACAGATACGCAGTATTTT.